The 11 T cell receptor beta chains listed next were all sequenced from one sample in a study of blood T cells in healthy people across ages. Then a second PCR, running about 6 to 11 cycles, was carried out with a sample-barcoded 5' primer and a J-beta primer mix. TCRdb re-called the 5' RACE reads through MiXCR, storing one row per CDR3 protein. This table has fewer than 700,000 distinct CDR3 sequences, about 43% appearing once. Source material: blood. The source of these receptors is a man older than 75 in good health.

The chain uses TRBV15 and TRBJ1-5; D is perhaps TRBD1 (6 bases). The CDR3 extends over 18 amino acids. Germline V gene lookup returns CDR1 LNHNV and CDR2 YYDKDF (reference sequence). The V and J ends lost 8 bases and 1 base respectively, with 24 bases between them. The chain's CDR3 is CATYTRTASQESNQPQHF. CDR3 nucleotides: TGTGCCACCTACACCAGGACAGCCTCCCAGGAGAGCAATCAGCCCCAGCATTTT.

The rearrangement joins TRBV10-3 to TRBJ2-7, with 9 bases lining up with TRBD1. The length of the CDR3 is 16 residues. Germline V lookup: CDR1 ENHRY, CDR2 SYGVKD. V lost 2 bases to trimming and J lost 5 bases; unmatched junction nucleotides: 10. CDR3: CAISEPTGTGRNEQYF. The CDR3 region has the DNA TGTGCCATCAGTGAGCCTACCGGGACAGGGCGTAACGAGCAGTACTTC.

This clonotype was seen many times. The chain carries TRBV3-1 and TRBJ2-5, with D possibly called TRBD1 or TRBD2 (5 bases each). CDR1 is LGHDT, CDR2 YNNKEL, per germline (reference sequence). The CDR3 totals 14 residues. Trimming removed 4 bases from V and 5 bases from J, with 14 bases in between. CDR3 nucleotides: TGTGCCAGCAGCCTCGCTCTGGGACGGGAGACCCAGTACTTC. Encoded protein: CASSLALGRETQYF.

The rearrangement joins TRBV7-2 to TRBJ1-2; D is undetermined. The V gene's germline CDR1 is SGHTA and CDR2 FQGNSA. The CDR3 is 13 amino acids. Trimming took 6 bases from V and 4 from J, leaving 12 bases between them. CDR3 amino acids: CASRQPGSYGYTF. CDR3 coding DNA: TGTGCCAGCAGGCAGCCGGGTTCCTATGGCTACACCTTC.

This chain links TRBV28 with TRBJ1-2; no reliable D call. This CDR3 is 13 amino acids long. The V and J ends lost 8 bases and 1 base respectively, with 11 bases between them. CDR1 MDHEN and CDR2 SYDVKM come from the germline V gene. The DNA of the CDR3 is TGTGCCAGCGTAAACTCCCATAACTATGGCTACACCTTC. This gives the protein CASVNSHNYGYTF.

This chain links TRBV7-2 with TRBJ2-1; 8 nucleotides align to TRBD1. Trimming removed 9 bases from V and 14 bases from J; junction bases left unmatched: 9. Germline V gene data show CDR1 as SGHTA and CDR2 as FQGNSA. The CDR3 runs 11 residues. The CDR3 DNA reads TGTGCCAGTAGCACAGGGGGTAGCGAGTTCTTC. Protein: CASSTGGSEFF.

The V and J genes are TRBV29-1 and TRBJ1-1, with 9 bases lining up with TRBD1. Germline values: CDR1 SQVTM, CDR2 ANQGSEA. V lost 8 bases and J lost 5; bases outside the gene matches: 6. The CDR3 runs to 12 residues. The CDR3 protein is CSINRGRTEAFF. CDR3 bases: TGCAGCATTAACAGGGGGCGGACTGAAGCTTTCTTT. Complete variable domain (other parts from reference TRBV29-1 and TRBJ1-1): SAVISQKPSRDICQRGTSLTIQCQVDSQVTMMFWYRQQPGQSLTLIATANQGSEATYESGFVIDKFPISRPNLTFSTLTVSNMSPEDSSIYLCSINRGRTEAFFGQGTRLTVV.

The CDR3 DNA sequence: TGTGCCTGGACTAGCGGCCCCACAGATACGCAGTATTTT. Translation gives CAWTSGPTDTQYF. The chain couples TRBV30 to TRBJ2-3; the match to TRBD2 covers 7 bases. The length of the CDR3 is 13 residues. Per germline, CDR1 GTSNPN and CDR2 SVGIG (reference sequence). The V and J ends lost 4 bases and 2 bases, in that order; junction bases with no gene match: 3.

The J gene is TRBJ2-4, the V gene TRBV7-8; 11 bases fit TRBD1. The tail of the sequence fits TRBJ2-7 better, so the J call may be wrong. The CDR3 extends over 16 amino acids. Germline V gene sequence: CDR1 SGHVS, CDR2 FQNEAQ. The CDR3 is CASSLNSGQGAYEQYF. DNA of the CDR3: TGTGCCAGCAGCTTAAACTCTGGACAGGGGGCTTACGAGCAGTACTTC.

The chain uses TRBV20-1 and TRBJ1-1; TRBD1 might be the D (5 bases). Trimming shortened V by 4 bases and J by 2 bases, and 11 bases separated the two germline ends. Looked up from germline, CDR1 is DFQATT and CDR2 is SNEGSKA (reference sequence). The CDR3 covers 13 residues. The CDR3 DNA follows: TGCAGTGCTAAACGGGACGGCAACACTGAAGCTTTCTTT. Its protein product is CSAKRDGNTEAFF.

This clonotype was seen repeatedly, ten times or more. The DNA for the CDR3 is TGTGCCACCAGCTTCCCGGAAGGGTTCGGCACAGATACGCAGTATTTT. It codes for CATSFPEGFGTDTQYF. This chain uses TRBV15 with TRBJ2-3; D is uncertain. V was trimmed by 5 bases and J by 1 base, leaving 16 bases between them. The CDR3 is 16 residues long. The germline V gene has CDR1 LNHNV and CDR2 YYDKDF (reference sequence).